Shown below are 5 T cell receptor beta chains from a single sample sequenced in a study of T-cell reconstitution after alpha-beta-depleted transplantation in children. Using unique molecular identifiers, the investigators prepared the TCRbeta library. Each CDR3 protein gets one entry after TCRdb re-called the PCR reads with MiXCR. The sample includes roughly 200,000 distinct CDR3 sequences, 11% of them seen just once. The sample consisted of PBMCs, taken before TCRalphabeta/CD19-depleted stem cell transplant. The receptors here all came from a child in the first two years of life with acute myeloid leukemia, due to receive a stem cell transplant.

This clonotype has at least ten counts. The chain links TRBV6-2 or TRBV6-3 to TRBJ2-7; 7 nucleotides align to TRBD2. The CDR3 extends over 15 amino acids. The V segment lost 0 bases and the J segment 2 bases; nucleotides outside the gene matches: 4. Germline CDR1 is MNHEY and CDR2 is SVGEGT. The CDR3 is CASSYSGRGTYEQYF. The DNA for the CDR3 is TGTGCCAGCAGTTACTCGGGGAGGGGTACCTACGAGCAGTACTTC.

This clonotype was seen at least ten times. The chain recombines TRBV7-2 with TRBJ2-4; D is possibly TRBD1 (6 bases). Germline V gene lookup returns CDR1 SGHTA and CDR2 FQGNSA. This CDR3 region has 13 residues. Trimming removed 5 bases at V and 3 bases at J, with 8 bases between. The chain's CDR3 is CASSGQNKNIQYF. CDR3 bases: TGTGCCAGCAGCGGACAGAACAAAAACATTCAGTACTTC.

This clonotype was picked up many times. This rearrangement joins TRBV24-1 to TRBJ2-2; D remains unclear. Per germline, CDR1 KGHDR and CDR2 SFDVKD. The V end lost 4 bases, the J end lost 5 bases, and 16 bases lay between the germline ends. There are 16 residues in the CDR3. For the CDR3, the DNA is TGTGCCACCAGTGACGTGCCCTCGACTGCAACCGGGGAGCTGTTTTTT. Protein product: CATSDVPSTATGELFF.

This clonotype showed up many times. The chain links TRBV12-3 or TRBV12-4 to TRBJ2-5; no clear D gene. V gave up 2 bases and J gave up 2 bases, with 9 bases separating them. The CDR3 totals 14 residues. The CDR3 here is CASSLIWGQETQYF. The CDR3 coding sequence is TGTGCCAGCAGTTTAATTTGGGGTCAAGAGACCCAGTACTTC.

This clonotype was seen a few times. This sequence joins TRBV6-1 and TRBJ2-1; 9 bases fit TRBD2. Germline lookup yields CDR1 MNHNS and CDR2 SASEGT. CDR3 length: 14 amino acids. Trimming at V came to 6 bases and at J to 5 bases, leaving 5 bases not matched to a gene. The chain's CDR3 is CASSSSGRHNEQFF. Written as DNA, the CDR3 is TGTGCCAGCAGCAGTAGCGGGAGACACAATGAGCAGTTCTTC.